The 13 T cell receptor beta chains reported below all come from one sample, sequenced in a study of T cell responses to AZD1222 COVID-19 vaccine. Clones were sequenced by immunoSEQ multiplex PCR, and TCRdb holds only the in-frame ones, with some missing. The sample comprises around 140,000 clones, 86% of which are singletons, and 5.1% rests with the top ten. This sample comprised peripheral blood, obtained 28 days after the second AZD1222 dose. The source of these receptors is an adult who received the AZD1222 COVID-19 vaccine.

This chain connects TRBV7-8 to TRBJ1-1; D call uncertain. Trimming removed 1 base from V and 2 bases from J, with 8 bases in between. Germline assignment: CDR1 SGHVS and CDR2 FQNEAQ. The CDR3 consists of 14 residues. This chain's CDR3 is CASSLVPENTEAFF. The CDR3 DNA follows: TGTGCCAGCAGCTTAGTACCTGAAAACACTGAAGCTTTCTTT.

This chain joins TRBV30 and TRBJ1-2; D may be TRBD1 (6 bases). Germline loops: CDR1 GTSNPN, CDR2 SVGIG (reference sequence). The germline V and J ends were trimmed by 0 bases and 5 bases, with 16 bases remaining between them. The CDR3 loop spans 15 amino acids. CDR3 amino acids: CAWSVMKQGGYGYTF. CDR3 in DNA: TGTGCCTGGAGTGTAATGAAACAGGGAGGATATGGCTACACCTTC.

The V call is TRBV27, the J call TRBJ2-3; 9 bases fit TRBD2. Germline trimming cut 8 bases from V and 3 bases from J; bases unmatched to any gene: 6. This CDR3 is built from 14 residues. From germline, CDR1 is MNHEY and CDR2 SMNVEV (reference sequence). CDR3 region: CASGGGAGTDTQYF. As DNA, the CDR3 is TGTGCCAGCGGCGGGGGGGCGGGAACAGATACGCAGTATTTT.

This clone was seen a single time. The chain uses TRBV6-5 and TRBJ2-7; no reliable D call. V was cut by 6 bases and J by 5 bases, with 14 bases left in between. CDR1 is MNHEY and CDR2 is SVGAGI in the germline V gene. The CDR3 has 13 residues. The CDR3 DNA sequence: TGTGCCAGCAGCCGCCCAAACACGCACGAGCAGTACTTC. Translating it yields CASSRPNTHEQYF.

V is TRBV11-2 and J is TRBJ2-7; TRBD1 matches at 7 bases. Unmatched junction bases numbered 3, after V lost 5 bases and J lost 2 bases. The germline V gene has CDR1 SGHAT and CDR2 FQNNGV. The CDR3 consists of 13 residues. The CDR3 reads CASSITGAYEQYF. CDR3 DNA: TGTGCCAGCAGCATTACAGGGGCCTACGAGCAGTACTTC.

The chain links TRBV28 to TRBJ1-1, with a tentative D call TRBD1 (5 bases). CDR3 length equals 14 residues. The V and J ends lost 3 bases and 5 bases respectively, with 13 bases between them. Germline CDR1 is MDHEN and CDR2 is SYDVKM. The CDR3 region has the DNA TGTGCCAGCAGTTTCTTTAGGGGAGGGACTGAAGCTTTCTTT. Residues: CASSFFRGGTEAFF.

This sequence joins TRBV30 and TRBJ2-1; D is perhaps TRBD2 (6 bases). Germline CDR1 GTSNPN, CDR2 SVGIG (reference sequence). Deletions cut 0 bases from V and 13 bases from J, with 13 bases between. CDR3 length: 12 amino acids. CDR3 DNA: TGTGCCTGGAGTGTAGCTCAGGACTATCAGTTCTTC. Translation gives CAWSVAQDYQFF.

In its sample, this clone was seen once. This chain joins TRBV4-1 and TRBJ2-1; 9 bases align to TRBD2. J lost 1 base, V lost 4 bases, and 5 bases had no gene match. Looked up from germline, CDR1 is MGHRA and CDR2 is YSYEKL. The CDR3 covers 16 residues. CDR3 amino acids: CASSLRLAASYNEQFF. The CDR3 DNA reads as TGCGCCAGCAGCCTCAGACTAGCGGCATCCTACAATGAGCAGTTCTTC.

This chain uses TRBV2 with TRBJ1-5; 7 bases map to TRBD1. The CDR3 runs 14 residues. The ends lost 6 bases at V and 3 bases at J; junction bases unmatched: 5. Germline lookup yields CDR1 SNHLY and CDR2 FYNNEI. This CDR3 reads CASRIRGDNQPQHF. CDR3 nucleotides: TGTGCCAGCAGGATCAGGGGGGACAATCAGCCCCAGCATTTT.

The CDR3 region is CASGTVLGGQFF. The CDR3 nucleotides are TGCGCCAGCGGGACAGTCCTAGGGGGGCAGTTCTTC. This chain links TRBV5-1 with TRBJ2-1; 7 bases line up with TRBD1. J was trimmed by 12 bases and V by 7 bases; bases with no gene match: 10. The CDR3 has 12 residues. Germline V gene data show CDR1 as SGHRS and CDR2 as YFSETQ. The full variable domain, its missing parts supplied by reference TRBV5-1 and TRBJ2-1, is KAGVTQTPRYLIKTRGQQVTLSCSPISGHRSVSWYQQTPGQGLQFLFEYFSETQRNKGNFPGRFSGRQFSNSRSEMNVSTLELGDSALYLCASGTVLGGQFFGPGTRLTVL.

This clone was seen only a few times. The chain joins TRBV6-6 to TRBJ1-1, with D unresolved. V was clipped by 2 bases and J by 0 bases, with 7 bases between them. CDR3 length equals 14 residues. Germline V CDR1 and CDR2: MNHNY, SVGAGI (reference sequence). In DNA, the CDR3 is TGTGCCAGCAGTTACCCTCAACTGAACACTGAAGCTTTCTTT. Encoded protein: CASSYPQLNTEAFF.

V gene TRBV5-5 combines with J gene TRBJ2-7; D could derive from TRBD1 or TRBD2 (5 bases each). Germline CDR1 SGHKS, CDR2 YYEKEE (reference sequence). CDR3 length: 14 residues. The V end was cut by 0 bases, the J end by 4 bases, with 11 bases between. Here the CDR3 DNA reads TGTGCCAGCAGCTTGGCCGAGGGGCTGTACGAGCAGTACTTC. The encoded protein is CASSLAEGLYEQYF.

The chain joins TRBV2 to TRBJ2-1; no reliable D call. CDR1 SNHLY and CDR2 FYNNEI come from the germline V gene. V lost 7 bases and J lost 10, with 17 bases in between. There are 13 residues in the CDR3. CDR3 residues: CASKDPPLGEQFF. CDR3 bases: TGTGCCAGCAAAGATCCCCCTTTGGGCGAGCAGTTCTTC.